This passage covers 19 T cell receptor beta chains from one sample sequenced in a study of cytomegalovirus exposure and HLA in healthy donors. The study ran its PCR with 60 Vbeta and 13 Jbeta primers. The protocol was immunoSEQ multiplex PCR, while the TCRdb copy is restricted to in-frame clones and leaves out a portion. The repertoire holds around 190,000 clones, with about 80% as singletons. Input material: PBMCs. The source is a woman aged 25 to 39 in good health and CMV-seronegative.

CDR3 bases: TGCGCCAGCAGCGACCTTCAGGGGAAGGCCTACAATGAGCAGTTCTTC. It is translated as CASSDLQGKAYNEQFF. This chain connects TRBV5-1 to TRBJ2-1, with D perhaps matching TRBD1 (6 bases). The CDR3 has 16 residues. Germline V gene lookup returns CDR1 SGHRS and CDR2 YFSETQ. Trimming took 4 bases from V and 2 from J, leaving 16 bases between them. Full variable domain (rest looked up from reference TRBV5-1 and TRBJ2-1): KAGVTQTPRYLIKTRGQQVTLSCSPISGHRSVSWYQQTPGQGLQFLFEYFSETQRNKGNFPGRFSGRQFSNSRSEMNVSTLELGDSALYLCASSDLQGKAYNEQFFGPGTRLTVL.

This rearrangement joins TRBV30 to TRBJ2-1, with TRBD1 matching over 9 bases. CDR1 and CDR2 (germline): GTSNPN, SVGIG (reference sequence). J was trimmed by 10 bases and V by 7 bases; bases with no gene match: 11. CDR3 length: 13 residues. In DNA form, the CDR3 reads TGTGCCTCCACGGGACAGGGACTGAGAGAGCAGTTCTTC. Amino acid sequence: CASTGQGLREQFF.

The table lists this clone with a few counts. The rearrangement joins TRBV5-1 to TRBJ2-7; TRBD2 agrees at 15 bases. From germline, CDR1 is SGHRS and CDR2 YFSETQ. With 0 bases clipped from V and 1 base from J, the junction kept 2 bases outside the gene matches. This CDR3 comprises 17 residues. The CDR3 reads CASSLAGTSGGSYEQYF. DNA of the CDR3: TGCGCCAGCAGCTTGGCCGGGACTAGCGGGGGGTCCTACGAGCAGTACTTC.

This chain connects TRBV13 to TRBJ2-1, with 7 bases that match TRBD1. With 5 bases clipped from V and 3 bases from J, the junction kept 7 bases outside the gene matches. The V gene's germline CDR1 is PRHDT and CDR2 FYEKMQ (reference sequence). The CDR3 runs 15 residues. The DNA for the CDR3 is TGTGCCAGCAGCAACCGGGACAGTGACTACAATGAGCAGTTCTTC. Translated: CASSNRDSDYNEQFF.

J is TRBJ2-2 and V is TRBV11-2; D is possibly TRBD2 (5 bases). The V end was cut by 1 base, the J end by 6 bases, with 6 bases between. The CDR3 is 13 amino acids. Germline V CDR1 and CDR2: SGHAT, FQNNGV. CDR3 sequence (DNA): TGTGCCAGCAGCTTAGCGGAGGCCGGGGAGCTGTTTTTT. Translated, it gives CASSLAEAGELFF.

About this clone itself: Other DNA sequences in the same sample also yield this CDR3. CDR3 in amino acids: CASSFGGSSYNEQFF. The CDR3 region has the DNA TGTGCCAGCAGTTTTGGCGGGAGCTCCTACAATGAGCAGTTCTTC. V gene TRBV28 combines with J gene TRBJ2-1, with 7 bases matching TRBD2. The CDR3 has 15 amino acids. The junction had 2 bases not matched to a gene; V was cut back by 3 bases and J by 0 bases. The germline V gene encodes CDR1 MDHEN and CDR2 SYDVKM.

The chain couples TRBV5-1 to TRBJ1-4, with TRBD1 matching 11 bases. The junction had 5 bases not matched to a gene; V was cut back by 7 bases and J by 6 bases. The CDR3 contains 14 residues. Germline V gene sequence: CDR1 SGHRS, CDR2 YFSETQ. The CDR3 sequence is CASGTGGGDEKLFF. For the CDR3, the DNA is TGCGCCAGCGGGACAGGGGGAGGGGATGAAAAACTGTTTTTT.

This chain links TRBV19 with TRBJ1-1; 10 nucleotides line up with TRBD1. Germline V lookup: CDR1 LNHDA, CDR2 SQIVND (reference sequence). The V segment lost 3 bases and the J segment 10 bases; nucleotides outside the gene matches: 5. This CDR3 is built from 13 residues. The CDR3 DNA is TGTGCCAGTAGTATTCTGCGGACAGGGGGAGCTTTCTTT. Its translation is CASSILRTGGAFF.

The chain employs TRBV6-1 and TRBJ1-1, with D possibly matching TRBD1 (6 bases). This CDR3 contains 13 residues. V was trimmed by 8 bases and J by 8 bases, leaving 18 bases between them. Germline lookup yields CDR1 MNHNS and CDR2 SASEGT. CDR3 in DNA: TGTGCCAGCCGCTTAGGGGGTGTCAGAGAAGCTTTCTTT. This translates into CASRLGGVREAFF.

Regarding this clone: Additional DNA sequences in this sample encode the identical CDR3. This chain connects TRBV18 to TRBJ2-1; D is unresolved. The germline V and J ends were trimmed by 3 bases and 0 bases, with 3 bases remaining between them. The V gene's germline CDR1 is KGHSH and CDR2 LQKENI. CDR3 length: 13 amino acids. CDR3 loop: CASSPSSYNEQFF. The CDR3, as DNA: TGTGCCAGCTCACCCTCCTCCTACAATGAGCAGTTCTTC. The whole variable domain, remainder taken from reference TRBV18 and TRBJ2-1, is NAGVMQNPRHLVRRRGQEARLRCSPMKGHSHVYWYRQLPEEGLKFMVYLQKENIIDESGMPKERFSAEFPKEGPSILRIQQVVRGDSAAYFCASSPSSYNEQFFGPGTRLTVL.

The chain is built from TRBV18 and TRBJ2-7, with 11 bases identical to TRBD2. Germline V gives CDR1 KGHSH, CDR2 LQKENI. With V trimmed by 3 bases and J by 4 bases, 5 bases remained unmatched. The CDR3 contains 15 residues. The CDR3 spells CASSPRLAGFYEQYF. The CDR3 nucleotides are TGTGCCAGCTCACCTAGACTAGCGGGATTTTACGAGCAGTACTTC.

This chain connects TRBV14 to TRBJ1-1; no firm D call. V lost 5 bases, J lost 1 base, and 5 bases lay in between. The CDR3 extends over 12 amino acids. Germline loops: CDR1 SGHDN, CDR2 FVKESK. The CDR3 DNA is TGTGCCAGCAGCTACGGGAACACTGAAGCTTTCTTT. It specifies CASSYGNTEAFF.

The rearrangement uses TRBV5-1 and TRBJ1-2; tentatively, D is TRBD1 (6 bases). Germline V CDR1 and CDR2: SGHRS, YFSETQ. The CDR3 consists of 14 residues. V was pared by 2 bases and J by 5 bases, with 13 bases between. CDR3 in amino acids: CASSLAGAQYGYTF. CDR3 DNA: TGCGCCAGCAGCTTAGCAGGGGCCCAGTATGGCTACACCTTC.

The gene calls are TRBV5-6 and TRBJ1-6, with 8 bases matching TRBD1. The CDR3 runs 16 residues. Germline V gives CDR1 SGHDT, CDR2 YYEEEE. The V gene end was trimmed by 4 bases and the J gene end by 7 bases; junction bases not matched to a gene: 10. CDR3 residues: CASSRLGQGGNSPLHF. In nucleotides, the CDR3 is TGTGCCAGCAGCCGACTAGGACAGGGAGGGAATTCACCCCTCCACTTT.

The CDR3 DNA reads as TGTGCCAGCAGCACCCAAAGGGGGAGGGGGGGGTCAGATACGCAGTATTTT. Amino acids: CASSTQRGRGGSDTQYF. The chain uses TRBV7-9 and TRBJ2-3; TRBD2 might be the D (7 bases). V gave up 5 bases and J gave up 4 bases, with 22 bases separating them. CDR3 size: 17 residues. Germline CDR1 and CDR2: SEHNR and FQNEAQ (reference sequence).

The CDR3, as DNA: TGTGCCAGCAGCAGCGGTGGGCAGTACGAGCAGTACTTC. Translating gives CASSSGGQYEQYF. The chain carries TRBV6-1 and TRBJ2-7, with TRBD2 as a possible D gene (5 bases). Trimming took 6 bases from V and 4 from J, leaving 13 bases between them. The CDR3 consists of 13 residues. Germline CDR1 and CDR2: MNHNS and SASEGT.

The CDR3 protein is CASGLVAGQTDTQYF. CDR3 DNA: TGTGCTAGTGGTTTGGTAGCGGGCCAGACAGATACGCAGTATTTT. The chain carries TRBV12-5 and TRBJ2-3, with D perhaps TRBD2 (6 bases). Germline CDR1 and CDR2: LGHNT and FRNRAP. Trimming removed 0 bases at V and 3 bases at J, with 10 bases between. The CDR3 is 15 amino acids.

In regard to this clone: Other DNA variants within this sample encode the same CDR3. This chain joins TRBV28 and TRBJ1-2, with D maybe TRBD1 (6 bases). The CDR3 spans 12 residues. V was shortened by 3 bases and J by 7 bases, with 9 bases between the two germline ends. CDR1 is MDHEN and CDR2 is SYDVKM in the germline V gene. CDR3 amino acids: CASSLRGLGYTF. Here the CDR3 DNA reads TGTGCCAGCAGTTTGCGGGGGCTTGGCTACACCTTC.

This chain connects TRBV4-1 to TRBJ2-1; weak D call: TRBD2 (5 bases). Germline V lookup: CDR1 MGHRA, CDR2 YSYEKL. V dropped 2 bases and J dropped 3 bases, with 8 bases sitting between them. The CDR3 contains 14 residues. The CDR3 loop reads CASSQRENYNEQFF. In DNA, the CDR3 is TGCGCCAGCAGCCAAAGGGAGAACTACAATGAGCAGTTCTTC.